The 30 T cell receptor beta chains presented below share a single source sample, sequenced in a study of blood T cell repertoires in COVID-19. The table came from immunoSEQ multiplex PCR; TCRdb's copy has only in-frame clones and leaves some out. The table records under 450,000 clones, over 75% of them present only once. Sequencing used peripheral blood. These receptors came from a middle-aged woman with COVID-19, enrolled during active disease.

In DNA, the CDR3 is TGCGCCAGCAGCCAAGGACCCGTGGTTGGACTCAACAATGAGCAGTTCTTC. Translating it yields CASSQGPVVGLNNEQFF. The chain has TRBV4-1 and TRBJ2-1, with a weak D call TRBD2 (5 bases). V lost 1 base and J lost 5, with 18 bases in between. Per germline, CDR1 MGHRA and CDR2 YSYEKL. This CDR3 spans 17 amino acids.

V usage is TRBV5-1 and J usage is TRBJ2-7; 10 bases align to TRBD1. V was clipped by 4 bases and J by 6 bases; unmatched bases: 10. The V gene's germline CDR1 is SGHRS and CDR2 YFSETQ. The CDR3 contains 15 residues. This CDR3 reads CASSPEGQGTREQYF. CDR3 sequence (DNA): TGCGCCAGCAGCCCGGAGGGACAGGGGACACGCGAGCAGTACTTC. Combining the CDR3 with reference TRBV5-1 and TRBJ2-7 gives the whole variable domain KAGVTQTPRYLIKTRGQQVTLSCSPISGHRSVSWYQQTPGQGLQFLFEYFSETQRNKGNFPGRFSGRQFSNSRSEMNVSTLELGDSALYLCASSPEGQGTREQYFGPGTRLTVT.

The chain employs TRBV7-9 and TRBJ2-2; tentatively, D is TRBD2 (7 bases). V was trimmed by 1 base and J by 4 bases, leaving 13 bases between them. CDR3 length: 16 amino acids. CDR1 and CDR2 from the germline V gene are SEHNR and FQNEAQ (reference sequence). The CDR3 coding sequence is TGTGCCAGCAGCTTAGTGGGGGGGCCGGTCACCGGGGAGCTGTTTTTT. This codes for CASSLVGGPVTGELFF.

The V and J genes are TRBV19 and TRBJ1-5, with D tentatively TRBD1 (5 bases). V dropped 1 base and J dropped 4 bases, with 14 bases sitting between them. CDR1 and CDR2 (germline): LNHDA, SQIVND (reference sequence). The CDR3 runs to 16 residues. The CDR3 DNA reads TGTGCCAGTAGTATAGGGGGGGGAGGCAGGAATCAGCCCCAGCATTTT. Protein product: CASSIGGGGRNQPQHF. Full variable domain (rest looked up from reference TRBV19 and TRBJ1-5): DGGITQSPKYLFRKEGQNVTLSCEQNLNHDAMYWYRQDPGQGLRLIYYSQIVNDFQKGDIAEGYSVSREKKESFPLTVTSAQKNPTAFYLCASSIGGGGRNQPQHFGDGTRLSIL.

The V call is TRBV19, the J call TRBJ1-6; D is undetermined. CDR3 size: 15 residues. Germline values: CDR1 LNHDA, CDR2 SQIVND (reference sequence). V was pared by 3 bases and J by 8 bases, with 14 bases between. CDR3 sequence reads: CASSMGAGWYSPLHF. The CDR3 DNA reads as TGTGCCAGTAGTATGGGTGCGGGTTGGTATTCACCCCTCCACTTT. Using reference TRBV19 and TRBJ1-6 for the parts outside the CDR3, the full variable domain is DGGITQSPKYLFRKEGQNVTLSCEQNLNHDAMYWYRQDPGQGLRLIYYSQIVNDFQKGDIAEGYSVSREKKESFPLTVTSAQKNPTAFYLCASSMGAGWYSPLHFGNGTRLTVT.

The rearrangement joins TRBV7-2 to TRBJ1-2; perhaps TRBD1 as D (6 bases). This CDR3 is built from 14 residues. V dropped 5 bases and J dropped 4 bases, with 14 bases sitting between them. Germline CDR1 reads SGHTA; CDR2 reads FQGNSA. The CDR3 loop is CASSKSQGVYGYTF. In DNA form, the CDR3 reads TGTGCCAGCAGCAAATCACAGGGAGTCTATGGCTACACCTTC. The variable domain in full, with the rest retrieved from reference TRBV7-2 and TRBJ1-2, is GAGVSQSPSNKVTEKGKDVELRCDPISGHTALYWYRQSLGQGLEFLIYFQGNSAPDKSGLPSDRFSAERTGGSVSTLTIQRTQQEDSAVYLCASSKSQGVYGYTFGSGTRLTVV.

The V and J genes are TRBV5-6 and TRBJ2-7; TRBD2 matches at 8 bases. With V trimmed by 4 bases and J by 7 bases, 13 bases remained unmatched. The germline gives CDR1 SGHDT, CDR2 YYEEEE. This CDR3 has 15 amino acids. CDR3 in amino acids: CASSSAGTRTGEQYF. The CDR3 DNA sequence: TGTGCCAGCAGCAGCGCCGGGACTAGGACGGGTGAGCAGTACTTC.

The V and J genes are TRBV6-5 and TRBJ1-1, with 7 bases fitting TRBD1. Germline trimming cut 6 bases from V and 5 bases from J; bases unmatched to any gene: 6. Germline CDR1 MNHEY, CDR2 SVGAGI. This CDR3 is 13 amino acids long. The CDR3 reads CASSVYRGTEAFF. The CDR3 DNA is TGTGCCAGCAGCGTTTACAGGGGTACTGAAGCTTTCTTT.

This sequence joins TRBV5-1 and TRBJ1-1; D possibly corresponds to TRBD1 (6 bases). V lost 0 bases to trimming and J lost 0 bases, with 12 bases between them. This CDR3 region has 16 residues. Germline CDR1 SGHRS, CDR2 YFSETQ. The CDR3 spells CASSLVQGGLNTEAFF. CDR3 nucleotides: TGCGCCAGCAGCTTGGTCCAAGGGGGATTGAACACTGAAGCTTTCTTT.

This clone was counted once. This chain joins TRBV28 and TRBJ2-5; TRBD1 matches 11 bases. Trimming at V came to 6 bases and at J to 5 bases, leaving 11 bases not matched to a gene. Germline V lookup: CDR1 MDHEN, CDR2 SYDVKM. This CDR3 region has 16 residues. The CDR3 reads CASSHPDRGLWETQYF. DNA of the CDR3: TGTGCCAGCAGCCATCCGGACAGGGGGCTTTGGGAGACCCAGTACTTC.

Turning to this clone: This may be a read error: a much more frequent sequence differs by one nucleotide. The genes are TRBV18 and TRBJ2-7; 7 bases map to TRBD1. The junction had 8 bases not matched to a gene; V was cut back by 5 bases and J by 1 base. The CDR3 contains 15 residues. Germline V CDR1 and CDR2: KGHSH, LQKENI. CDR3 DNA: TGTGCCAGCTCATCGGGGACAGTAGATTCCTACGAGCAGTACTTC. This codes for CASSSGTVDSYEQYF.

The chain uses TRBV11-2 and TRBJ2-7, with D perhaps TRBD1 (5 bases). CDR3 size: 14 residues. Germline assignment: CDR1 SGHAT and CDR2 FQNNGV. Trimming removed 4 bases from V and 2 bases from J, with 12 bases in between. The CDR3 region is CASSWTTETYEQYF. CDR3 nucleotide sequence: TGTGCCAGCAGCTGGACGACAGAGACCTACGAGCAGTACTTC.

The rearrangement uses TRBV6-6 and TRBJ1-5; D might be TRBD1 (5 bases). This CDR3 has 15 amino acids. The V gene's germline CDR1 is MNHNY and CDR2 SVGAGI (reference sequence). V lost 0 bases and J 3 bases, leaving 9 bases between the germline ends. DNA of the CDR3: TGTGCCAGCAGTTACTCGGGGCCGAACAATCAGCCCCAGCATTTT. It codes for CASSYSGPNNQPQHF.

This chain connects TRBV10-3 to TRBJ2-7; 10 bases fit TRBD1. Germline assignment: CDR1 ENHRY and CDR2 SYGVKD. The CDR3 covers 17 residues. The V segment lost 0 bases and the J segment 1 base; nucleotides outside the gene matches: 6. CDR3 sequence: CAISESGRDRGSYEQYF. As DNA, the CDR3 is TGTGCCATCAGTGAGTCAGGACGGGACAGGGGTTCCTACGAGCAGTACTTC.

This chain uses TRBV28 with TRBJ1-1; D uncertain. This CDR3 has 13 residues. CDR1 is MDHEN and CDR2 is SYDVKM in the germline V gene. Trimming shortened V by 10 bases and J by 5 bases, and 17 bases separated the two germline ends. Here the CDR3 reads CATKSGSRTEAFF. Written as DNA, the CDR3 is TGTGCCACAAAATCGGGGAGTCGGACTGAAGCTTTCTTT.

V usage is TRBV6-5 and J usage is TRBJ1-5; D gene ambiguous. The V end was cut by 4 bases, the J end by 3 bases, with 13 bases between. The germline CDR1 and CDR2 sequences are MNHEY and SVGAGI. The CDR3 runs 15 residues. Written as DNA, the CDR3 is TGTGCCAGCAGTTCGGCAGGAAGACCCAATCAGCCCCAGCATTTT. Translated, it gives CASSSAGRPNQPQHF.

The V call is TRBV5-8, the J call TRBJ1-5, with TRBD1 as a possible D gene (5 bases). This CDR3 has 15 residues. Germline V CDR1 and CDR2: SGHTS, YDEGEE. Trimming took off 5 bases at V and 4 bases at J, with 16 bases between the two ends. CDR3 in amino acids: CASRLGTGINQPQHF. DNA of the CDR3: TGTGCCAGCAGACTCGGGACTGGCATTAATCAGCCCCAGCATTTT.

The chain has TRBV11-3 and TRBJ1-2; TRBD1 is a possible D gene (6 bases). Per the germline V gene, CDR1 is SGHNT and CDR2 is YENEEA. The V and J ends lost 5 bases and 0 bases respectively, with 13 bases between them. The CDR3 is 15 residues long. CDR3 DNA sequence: TGTGCCAGCAGCCTTCTAGGGGGTCCTAACTATGGCTACACCTTC. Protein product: CASSLLGGPNYGYTF.

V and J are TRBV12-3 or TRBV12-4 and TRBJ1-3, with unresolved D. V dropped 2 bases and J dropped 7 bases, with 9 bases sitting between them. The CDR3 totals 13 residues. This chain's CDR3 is CASSLIGRNTIYF. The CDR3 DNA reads TGTGCCAGCAGTTTAATAGGGAGGAACACCATATATTTT.

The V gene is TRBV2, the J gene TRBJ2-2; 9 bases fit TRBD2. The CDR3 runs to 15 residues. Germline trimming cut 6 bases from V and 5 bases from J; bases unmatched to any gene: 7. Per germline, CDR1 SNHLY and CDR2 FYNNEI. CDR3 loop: CASRSGGSGTGELFF. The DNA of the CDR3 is TGTGCCAGCAGGAGCGGGGGGTCAGGGACCGGGGAGCTGTTTTTT.

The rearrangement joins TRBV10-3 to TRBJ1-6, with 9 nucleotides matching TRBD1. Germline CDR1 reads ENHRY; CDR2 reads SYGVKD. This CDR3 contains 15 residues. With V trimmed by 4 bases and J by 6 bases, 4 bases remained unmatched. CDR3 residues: CAISADRGLNSPLHF. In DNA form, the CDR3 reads TGTGCCATCAGTGCGGACAGGGGTCTTAATTCACCCCTCCACTTT.

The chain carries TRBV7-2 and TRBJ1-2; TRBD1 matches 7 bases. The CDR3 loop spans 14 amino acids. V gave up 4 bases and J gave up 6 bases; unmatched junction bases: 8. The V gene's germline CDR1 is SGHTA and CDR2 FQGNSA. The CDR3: CASSSRTGPNGYTF. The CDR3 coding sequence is TGTGCCAGCAGCTCACGGACAGGCCCCAATGGCTACACCTTC.

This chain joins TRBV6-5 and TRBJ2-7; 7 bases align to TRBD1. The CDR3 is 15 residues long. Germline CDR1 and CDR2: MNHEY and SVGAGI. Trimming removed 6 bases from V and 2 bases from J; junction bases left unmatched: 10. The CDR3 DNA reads TGTGCCAGCAGAGTAACAGGGGCTCTAGCCTACGAGCAGTACTTC. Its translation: CASRVTGALAYEQYF.

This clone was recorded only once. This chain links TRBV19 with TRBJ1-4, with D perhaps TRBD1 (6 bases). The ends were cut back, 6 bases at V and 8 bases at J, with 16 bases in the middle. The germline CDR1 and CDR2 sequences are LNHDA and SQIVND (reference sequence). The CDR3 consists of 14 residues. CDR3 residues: CASRGGGRWEKLFF. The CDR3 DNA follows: TGTGCCAGTAGGGGAGGGGGGCGCTGGGAAAAACTGTTTTTT.

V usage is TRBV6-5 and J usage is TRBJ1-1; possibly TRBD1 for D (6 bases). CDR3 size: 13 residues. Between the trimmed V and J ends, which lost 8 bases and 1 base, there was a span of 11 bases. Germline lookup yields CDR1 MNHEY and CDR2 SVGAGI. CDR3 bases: TGTGCCAGCCGGAAGGACAGGAACACTGAAGCTTTCTTT. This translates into CASRKDRNTEAFF.

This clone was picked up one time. DNA of the CDR3: TGTGCCAGCAGCTTAGTGGGCAACACTGAAGCTTTCTTT. Amino acid sequence: CASSLVGNTEAFF. V gene TRBV11-3 combines with J gene TRBJ1-1; D unresolved. CDR1 is SGHNT and CDR2 is YENEEA in the germline V gene. This CDR3 has 13 residues. V shed 1 base and J shed 2 bases, with 5 bases lying between them.

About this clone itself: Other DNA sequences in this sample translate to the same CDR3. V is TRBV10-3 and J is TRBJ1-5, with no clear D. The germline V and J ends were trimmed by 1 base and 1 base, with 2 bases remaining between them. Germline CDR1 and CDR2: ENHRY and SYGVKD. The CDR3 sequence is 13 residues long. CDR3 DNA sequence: TGTGCCATCAGTGAGTTAAGCAATCAGCCCCAGCATTTT. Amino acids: CAISELSNQPQHF.

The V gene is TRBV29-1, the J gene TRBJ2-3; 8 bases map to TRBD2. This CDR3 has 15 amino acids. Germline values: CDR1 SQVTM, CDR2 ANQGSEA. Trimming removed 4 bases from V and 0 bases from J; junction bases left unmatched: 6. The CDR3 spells CSVAGGALSTDTQYF. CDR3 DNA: TGCAGCGTTGCGGGGGGGGCGCTGAGCACAGATACGCAGTATTTT.

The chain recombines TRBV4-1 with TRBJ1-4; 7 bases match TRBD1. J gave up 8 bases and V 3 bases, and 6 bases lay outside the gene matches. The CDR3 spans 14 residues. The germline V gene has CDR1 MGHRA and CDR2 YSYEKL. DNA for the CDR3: TGCGCCAGCAGCCACGGACAGGTGCCCGAAAAACTGTTTTTT. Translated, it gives CASSHGQVPEKLFF.

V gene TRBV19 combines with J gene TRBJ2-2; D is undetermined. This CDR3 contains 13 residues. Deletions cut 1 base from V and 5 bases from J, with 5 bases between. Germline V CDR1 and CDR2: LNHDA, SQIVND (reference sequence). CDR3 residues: CASSIGSTGELFF. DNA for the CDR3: TGTGCCAGTAGTATAGGCAGTACCGGGGAGCTGTTTTTT.